The next 6 T cell receptor beta chains were all read from a single sample in a study of cytomegalovirus exposure and HLA in healthy donors. Primers included in the PCR were 60 Vbeta and 13 Jbeta primers. Data came from immunoSEQ multiplex PCR; TCRdb stores just in-frame clones and leaves some out. The repertoire includes 100,000 to 150,000 clones, approximately 72% of them detected once, and roughly 3% sits in the top ten. The sequenced material came from PBMCs. These receptors came from a human donor in good health.

This clone has just one count. The genes are TRBV11-3 and TRBJ2-1, with 7 bases lining up with TRBD2. After removal of 5 bases from V and 4 bases from J, the junction contained 11 bases not matched to a gene. This CDR3 spans 16 amino acids. Germline V gene lookup returns CDR1 SGHNT and CDR2 YENEEA. This CDR3 reads CASSRPAGVGYNEQFF. The CDR3 nucleotides read TGTGCCAGCAGCCGCCCTGCGGGGGTAGGATACAATGAGCAGTTCTTC.

V gene TRBV6-1 combines with J gene TRBJ2-3; D not resolved. Trimming stripped 5 bases from V and 3 bases from J, with 3 bases between. CDR1 is MNHNS and CDR2 is SASEGT in the germline V gene. This CDR3 has 11 residues. The CDR3 protein is CASSQTDTQYF. Here the CDR3 DNA reads TGTGCCAGCAGTCAAACAGATACGCAGTATTTT.

The chain has TRBV11-3 and TRBJ2-1; maybe TRBD1 (6 bases). Germline values: CDR1 SGHNT, CDR2 YENEEA. The germline V and J ends were trimmed by 0 bases and 0 bases, with 9 bases remaining between them. CDR3 length: 16 amino acids. CDR3 loop: CASSLDKGDSYNEQFF. CDR3 nucleotides: TGTGCCAGCAGCTTAGACAAGGGGGACTCCTACAATGAGCAGTTCTTC.

J is TRBJ2-7 and V is TRBV23-1, with a weak D call TRBD1 (7 bases). TRBV23-1 is flagged as an ORF with uncertain function. Trimming took 0 bases from V and 3 from J, leaving 18 bases between them. The CDR3 sequence is 17 residues long. CDR3 protein: CASSQSPLRQGLYEQYF. The CDR3 DNA follows: TGCGCCAGCAGTCAATCCCCTCTCCGACAGGGACTCTACGAGCAGTACTTC.

The rearrangement joins TRBV6-5 to TRBJ2-5; a weak D match, TRBD1 (5 bases). The better agreement between TRBJ2-7 and the DNA end casts doubt on the J call. CDR1 and CDR2 (germline): MNHEY, SVGAGI. There are 14 residues in the CDR3. CDR3 sequence: CASRMPGKNSEQYF. The CDR3, as DNA: TGTGCCAGCAGGATGCCAGGGAAAAACAGCGAGCAGTACTTC.

This clone turned up a few times. The rearrangement uses TRBV19 and TRBJ1-2; no firm D call. V lost 6 bases and J 4 bases, leaving 18 bases between the germline ends. In germline, CDR1 is LNHDA, CDR2 SQIVND (reference sequence). This CDR3 has 15 amino acids. DNA for the CDR3: TGTGCCAGTAGCCCCCCCTCGCGGGCCACCTATGGCTACACCTTC. Translated, it gives CASSPPSRATYGYTF.